The 3 T cell receptor beta chains listed next were all sequenced from one sample in a study of response to subunit inactivated influenza vaccine. One entry per CDR3 protein results from TCRdb running MiXCR on the RT-PCR reads. The table includes 500,000 to 600,000 distinct CDR3 sequences, approximately 17% detected once. The sample was CD4+ T cells sorted from PBMCs, taken about 23 months after vaccination. The receptors stem from a man between 50 and 70 years old who received an inactivated influenza vaccine.

The chain employs TRBV7-9 and TRBJ1-2; 12 bases map to TRBD1. The CDR3 is 15 residues long. Trimming cost V 8 bases and J 8 bases; bases outside gene matches: 12. Germline V gene sequence: CDR1 SEHNR, CDR2 FQNEAQ (reference sequence). The CDR3 reads CASFPPGQGAWGYTF. The CDR3 DNA follows: TGTGCCAGCTTCCCGCCGGGACAGGGGGCCTGGGGCTACACCTTC.

This clonotype was observed a few times. The chain links TRBV5-4 to TRBJ2-3; D unclear. Looked up from germline, CDR1 is SGHNT and CDR2 is YYREEE (reference sequence). The CDR3 sequence is 14 residues long. V gave up 4 bases and J gave up 3 bases, with 12 bases separating them. In nucleotides, the CDR3 is TGTGCCAGCAGCAGTATAGGGAAAACAGATACGCAGTATTTT. It codes for CASSSIGKTDTQYF.

The chain combines TRBV7-8 with TRBJ2-7; D uncertain. V was pared by 2 bases and J by 3 bases, with 11 bases between. Germline loops: CDR1 SGHVS, CDR2 FQNEAQ. The CDR3 runs to 14 residues. The CDR3 DNA sequence: TGTGCCAGCAGCTTAAGGTTCGCGAACTACGAGCAGTACTTC. This sequence encodes CASSLRFANYEQYF. The full variable domain, completed using reference TRBV7-8 and TRBJ2-7, is GAGVSQSPRYKVAKRGQDVALRCDPISGHVSLFWYQQALGQGPEFLTYFQNEAQLDKSGLPSDRFFAERPEGSVSTLKIQRTQQEDSAVYLCASSLRFANYEQYFGPGTRLTVT.